This T cell receptor (beta chain) comes out of a study of beta chain features in type 1 diabetes. The CDR3 is 14 amino acids. Between the trimmed V and J ends, which lost 1 base and 8 bases, there was a span of 10 bases. Germline loops: CDR1 SGHDT, CDR2 YYEEEE. General study points: Moderate yet significant TCRB CDR3 shortening was seen in Type 1 diabetes patients in all four CD4+ subsets. Using cDNA template may skew counts toward highly expressing activated cells.

As to this clone: Its antigen is unidentified.

Reverse transcribing all isolated RNA meant expressed TCRB transcripts were sequenced. Sequenced by immunoSEQ multiplex PCR; TCRdb stores in-frame clones only, minus some. The repertoire has approximately 250,000 clones, around 9.9% of them found once; the top ten carry more than 0.015%. V gene TRBV5-6 combines with J gene TRBJ1-6, with D perhaps TRBD1 (6 bases). Specimen: naive CD4+ T cells from blood. The sequence was collected from a young man with type 1 diabetes. CDR3 amino acids: CASSLRGIDSPLHF. The DNA of the CDR3 is TGTGCCAGCAGCTTGAGGGGGATTGATTCACCCCTCCACTTT. The full variable domain, its missing parts supplied by reference TRBV5-6 and TRBJ1-6, is DAGVTQSPTHLIKTRGQQVTLRCSPKSGHDTVSWYQQALGQGPQFIFQYYEEEERQRGNFPDRFSGHQFPNYSSELNVNALLLGDSALYLCASSLRGIDSPLHFGNGTRLTVT.